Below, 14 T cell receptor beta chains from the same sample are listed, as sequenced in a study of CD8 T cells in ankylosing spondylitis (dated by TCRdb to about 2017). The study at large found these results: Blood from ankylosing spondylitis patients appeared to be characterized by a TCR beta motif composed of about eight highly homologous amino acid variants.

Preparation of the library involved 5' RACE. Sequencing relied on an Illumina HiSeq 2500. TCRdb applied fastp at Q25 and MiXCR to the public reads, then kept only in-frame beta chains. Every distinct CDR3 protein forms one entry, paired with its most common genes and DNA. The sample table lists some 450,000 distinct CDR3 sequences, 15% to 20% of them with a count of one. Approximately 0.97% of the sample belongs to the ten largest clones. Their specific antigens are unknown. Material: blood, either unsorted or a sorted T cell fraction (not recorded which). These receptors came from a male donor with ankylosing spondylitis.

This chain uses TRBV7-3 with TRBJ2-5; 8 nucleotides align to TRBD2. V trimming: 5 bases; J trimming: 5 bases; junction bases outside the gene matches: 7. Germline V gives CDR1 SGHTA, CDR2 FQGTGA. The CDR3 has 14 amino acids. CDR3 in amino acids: CASSPTGGYETQYF. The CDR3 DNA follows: TGTGCCAGCAGCCCCACGGGGGGGTACGAGACCCAGTACTTC.

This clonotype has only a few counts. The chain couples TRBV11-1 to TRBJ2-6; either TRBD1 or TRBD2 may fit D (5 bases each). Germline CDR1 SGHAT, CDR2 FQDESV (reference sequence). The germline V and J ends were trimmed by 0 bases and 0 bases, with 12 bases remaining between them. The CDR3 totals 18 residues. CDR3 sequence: CASSLAVGRDSGANVLTF. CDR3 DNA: TGTGCCAGCAGCTTAGCTGTGGGACGGGACTCTGGGGCCAACGTCCTGACTTTC. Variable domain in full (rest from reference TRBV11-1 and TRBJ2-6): EAEVAQSPRYKITEKSQAVAFWCDPISGHATLYWYRQILGQGPELLVQFQDESVVDDSQLPKDRFSAERLKGVDSTLKIQPAELGDSAMYLCASSLAVGRDSGANVLTFGAGSRLTVL.

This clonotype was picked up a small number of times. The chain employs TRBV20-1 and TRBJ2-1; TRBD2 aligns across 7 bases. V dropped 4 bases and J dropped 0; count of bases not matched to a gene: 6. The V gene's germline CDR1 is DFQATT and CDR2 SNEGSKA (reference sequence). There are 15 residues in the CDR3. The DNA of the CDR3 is TGCAGTGCTATTCGGCGGGGGAGCTCCTACAATGAGCAGTTCTTC. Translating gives CSAIRRGSSYNEQFF.

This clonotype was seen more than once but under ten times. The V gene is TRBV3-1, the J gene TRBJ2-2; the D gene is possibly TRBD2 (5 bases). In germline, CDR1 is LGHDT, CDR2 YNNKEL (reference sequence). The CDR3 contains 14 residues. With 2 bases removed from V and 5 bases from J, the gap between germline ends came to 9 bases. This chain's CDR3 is CASSQRAGTGELFF. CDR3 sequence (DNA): TGTGCCAGCAGCCAACGGGCGGGTACCGGGGAGCTGTTTTTT.

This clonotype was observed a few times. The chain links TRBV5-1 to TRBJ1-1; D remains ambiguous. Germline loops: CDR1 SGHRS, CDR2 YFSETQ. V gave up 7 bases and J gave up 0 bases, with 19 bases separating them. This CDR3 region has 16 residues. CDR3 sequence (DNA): TGCGCCAGCCAGAGGGAAGCCGCTCCCATGAACACTGAAGCTTTCTTT. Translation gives CASQREAAPMNTEAFF.

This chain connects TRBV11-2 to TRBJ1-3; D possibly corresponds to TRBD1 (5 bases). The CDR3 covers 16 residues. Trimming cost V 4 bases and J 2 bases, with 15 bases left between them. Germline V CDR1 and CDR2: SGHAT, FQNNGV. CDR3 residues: CASSSFKGSPGNTIYF. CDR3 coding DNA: TGTGCCAGCAGCTCCTTTAAGGGGAGTCCTGGAAACACCATATATTTT.

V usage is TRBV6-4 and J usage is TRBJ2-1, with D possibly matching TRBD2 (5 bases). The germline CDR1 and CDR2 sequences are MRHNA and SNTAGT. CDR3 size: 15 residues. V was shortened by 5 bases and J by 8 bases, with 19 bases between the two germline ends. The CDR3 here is CASSTRWGATYEQFF. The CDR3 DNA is TGTGCCAGCAGTACCCGTTGGGGAGCTACATATGAGCAGTTCTTC.

The CDR3 DNA reads TGTGCCAGTTGTTGCCCTCCCGGTCTCGGGAGGAATCAGCCCCAGCATTTT. Its protein product is CASCCPPGLGRNQPQHF. The rearrangement uses TRBV19 and TRBJ1-5; D is undetermined. The V end lost 8 bases, the J end lost 4 bases, and 24 bases lay between the germline ends. Germline V gives CDR1 LNHDA, CDR2 SQIVND (reference sequence). The CDR3 covers 17 residues.

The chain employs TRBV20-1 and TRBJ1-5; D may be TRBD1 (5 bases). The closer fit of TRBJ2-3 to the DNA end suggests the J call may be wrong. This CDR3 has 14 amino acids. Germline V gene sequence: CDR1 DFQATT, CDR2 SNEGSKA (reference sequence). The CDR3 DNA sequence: TGCAGTGCTAGTTGGCAGGGTGTCAATCAGCCCCAGTATTTT. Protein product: CSASWQGVNQPQYF.

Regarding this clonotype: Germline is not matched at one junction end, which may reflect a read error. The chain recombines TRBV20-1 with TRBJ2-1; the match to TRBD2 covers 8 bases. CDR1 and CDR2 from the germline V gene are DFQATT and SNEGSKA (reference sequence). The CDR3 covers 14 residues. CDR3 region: CRAPTSGLPNEQFF. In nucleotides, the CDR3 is TGCAGAGCTCCCACTAGCGGCTTACCGAATGAGCAGTTCTTT.

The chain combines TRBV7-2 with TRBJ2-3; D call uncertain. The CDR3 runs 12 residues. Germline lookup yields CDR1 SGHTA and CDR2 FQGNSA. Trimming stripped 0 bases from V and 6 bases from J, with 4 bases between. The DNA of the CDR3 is TGTGCCAGCAGCTTAGCTGAGGATACGCAGTATTTT. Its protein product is CASSLAEDTQYF.

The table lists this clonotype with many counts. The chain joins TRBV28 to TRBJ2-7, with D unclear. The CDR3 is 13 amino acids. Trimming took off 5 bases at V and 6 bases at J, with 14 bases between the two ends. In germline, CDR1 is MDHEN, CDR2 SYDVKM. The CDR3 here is CASSPPSVGEQYF. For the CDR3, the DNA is TGTGCCAGCAGTCCCCCATCCGTGGGCGAGCAGTACTTC.

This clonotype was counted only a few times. This CDR3 reads CASSLFMGTVSNQPQHF. The CDR3, as DNA: TGTGCCAGCAGCTTGTTTATGGGTACGGTTAGCAATCAGCCCCAGCATTTT. The J gene is TRBJ1-5, the V gene TRBV5-6; D is ambiguous. CDR1 and CDR2 from the germline V gene are SGHDT and YYEEEE. Trimming shortened V by 1 base and J by 0 bases, and 14 bases separated the two germline ends. This CDR3 comprises 17 residues.

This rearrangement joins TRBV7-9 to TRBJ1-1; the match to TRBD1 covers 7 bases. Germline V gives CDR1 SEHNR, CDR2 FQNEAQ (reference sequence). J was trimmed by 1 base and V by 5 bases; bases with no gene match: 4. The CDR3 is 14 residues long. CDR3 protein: CASSAGQTNTEAFF. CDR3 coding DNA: TGTGCCAGCAGCGCGGGACAGACGAACACTGAAGCTTTCTTT.